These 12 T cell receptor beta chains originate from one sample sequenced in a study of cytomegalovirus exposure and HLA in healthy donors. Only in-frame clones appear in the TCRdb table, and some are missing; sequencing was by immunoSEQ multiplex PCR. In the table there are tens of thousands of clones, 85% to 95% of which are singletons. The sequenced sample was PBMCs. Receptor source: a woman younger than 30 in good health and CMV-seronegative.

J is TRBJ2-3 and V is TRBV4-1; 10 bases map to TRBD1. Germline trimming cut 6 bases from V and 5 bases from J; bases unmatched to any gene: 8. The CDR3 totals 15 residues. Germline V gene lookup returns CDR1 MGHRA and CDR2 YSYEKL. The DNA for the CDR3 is TGCGCCAGCAGACTAGACAGGGGGCGAGTAGATACGCAGTATTTT. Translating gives CASRLDRGRVDTQYF.

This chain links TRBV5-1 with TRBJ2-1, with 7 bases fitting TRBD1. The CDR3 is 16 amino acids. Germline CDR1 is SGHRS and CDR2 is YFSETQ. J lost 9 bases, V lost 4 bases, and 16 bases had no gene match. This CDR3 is CASSPSTGPKGFEQFF. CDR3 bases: TGCGCCAGCAGCCCTTCGACAGGGCCCAAAGGGTTTGAGCAGTTCTTC.

CDR3 protein: CASSSGQEMGYGYTF. CDR3 bases: TGTGCCAGCAGCTCCGGACAGGAAATGGGCTATGGCTACACCTTC. The chain carries TRBV7-6 and TRBJ1-2, with 7 positions matching TRBD1. Germline V gene lookup returns CDR1 SGHVS and CDR2 FNYEAQ. The CDR3 runs to 15 residues. Trimming cost V 4 bases and J 4 bases; bases outside gene matches: 9.

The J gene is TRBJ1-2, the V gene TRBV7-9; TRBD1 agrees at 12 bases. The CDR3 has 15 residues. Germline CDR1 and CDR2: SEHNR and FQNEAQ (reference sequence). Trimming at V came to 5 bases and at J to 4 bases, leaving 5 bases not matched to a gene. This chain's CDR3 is CASSAGTGGGYGYTF. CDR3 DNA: TGTGCCAGCAGCGCCGGGACAGGGGGCGGCTATGGCTACACCTTC. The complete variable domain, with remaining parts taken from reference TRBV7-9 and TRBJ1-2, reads DTGVSQNPRHKITKRGQNVTFRCDPISEHNRLYWYRQTLGQGPEFLTYFQNEAQLEKSRLLSDRFSAERPKGSFSTLEIQRTEQGDSAMYLCASSAGTGGGYGYTFGSGTRLTVV.

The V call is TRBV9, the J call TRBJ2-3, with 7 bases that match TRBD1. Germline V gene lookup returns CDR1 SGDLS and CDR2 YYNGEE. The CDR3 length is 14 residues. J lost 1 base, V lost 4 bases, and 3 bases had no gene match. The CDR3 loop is CASSIGQGTDTQYF. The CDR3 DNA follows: TGTGCCAGCAGCATAGGACAGGGCACAGATACGCAGTATTTT.

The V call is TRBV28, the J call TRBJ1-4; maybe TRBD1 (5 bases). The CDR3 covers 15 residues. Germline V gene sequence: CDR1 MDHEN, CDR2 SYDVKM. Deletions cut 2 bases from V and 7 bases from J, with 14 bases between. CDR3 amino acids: CASSLAGGEVEKLFF. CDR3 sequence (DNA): TGTGCCAGCAGTTTAGCAGGAGGGGAGGTTGAAAAACTGTTTTTT.

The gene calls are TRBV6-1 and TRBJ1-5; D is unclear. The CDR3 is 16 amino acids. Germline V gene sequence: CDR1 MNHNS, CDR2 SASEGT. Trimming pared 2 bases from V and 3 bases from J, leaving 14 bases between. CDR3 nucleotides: TGTGCCAGCAGTGAACTGTGGGGAGAGTACAATCAGCCCCAGCATTTT. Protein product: CASSELWGEYNQPQHF.

The CDR3 reads CASSGTGAGNTIYF. The CDR3 nucleotides read TGTGCCAGCAGCGGGACAGGGGCCGGAAACACCATATATTTT. The V and J genes are TRBV9 and TRBJ1-3; 9 positions agree with TRBD1. Germline CDR1 and CDR2: SGDLS and YYNGEE. The CDR3 has 14 amino acids. After removal of 3 bases from V and 4 bases from J, the junction contained 2 bases not matched to a gene.

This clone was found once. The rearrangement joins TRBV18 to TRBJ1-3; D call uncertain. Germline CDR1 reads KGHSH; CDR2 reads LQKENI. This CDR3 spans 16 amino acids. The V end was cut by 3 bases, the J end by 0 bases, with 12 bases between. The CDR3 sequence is CASSPRGPYSGNTIYF. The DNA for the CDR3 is TGTGCCAGCTCACCTCGCGGGCCTTACTCTGGAAACACCATATATTTT.

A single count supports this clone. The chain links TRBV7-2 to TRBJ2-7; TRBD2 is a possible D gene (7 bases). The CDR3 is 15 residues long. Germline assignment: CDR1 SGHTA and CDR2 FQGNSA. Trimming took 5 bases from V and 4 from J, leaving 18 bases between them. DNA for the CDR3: TGTGCCAGCAGCGTCGTCGGTGGGGGGGCGTACGAGCAGTACTTC. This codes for CASSVVGGGAYEQYF.

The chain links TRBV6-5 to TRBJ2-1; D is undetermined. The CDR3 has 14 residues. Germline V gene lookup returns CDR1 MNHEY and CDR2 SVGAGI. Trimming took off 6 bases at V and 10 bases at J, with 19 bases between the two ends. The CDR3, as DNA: TGTGCCAGCAGCCGAAGGTCTAGTTTAGGAGAGCAGTTCTTC. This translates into CASSRRSSLGEQFF.

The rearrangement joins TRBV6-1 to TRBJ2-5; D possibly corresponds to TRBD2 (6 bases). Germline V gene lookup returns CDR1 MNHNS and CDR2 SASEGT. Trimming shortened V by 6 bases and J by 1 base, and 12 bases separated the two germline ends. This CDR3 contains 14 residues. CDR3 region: CASREGTFQETQYF. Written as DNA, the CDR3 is TGTGCCAGCAGGGAGGGGACCTTCCAAGAGACCCAGTACTTC.